Following are 15 T cell receptor beta chains from one sample sequenced in a study of CXCR3-negative and CXCR3-positive naive CD8 T cells. Regarding the study as a whole: Hydrophobicity of TRB CDR3s was greater in CXCR3-positive naive cells than in CXCR3-negative naive cells.

Researchers prepared the TRB cDNA libraries using 5' RACE with UMI labels. TCRdb processed the 5' RACE reads again and assigns one entry to each CDR3 protein, with no DNA. In all, the sample yields 75,000 to 100,000 distinct CDR3 sequences. No antigens are known for them. Sequencing used naive CXCR3+ CD8+ T cells from blood. Subset denoted: CD45RO-CCR7+CD27+CD95- naive CD8+ T cells expressing CXCR3 (TNR3+). Source of these receptors: a human donor in good health. Some clones in this sample may be carry-over from other donors' samples.

The chain is built from TRBV4-1 and TRBJ1-1. In germline, CDR1 is MGHRA, CDR2 YSYEKL. The CDR3 has 14 residues. CDR3: CASSQDNRGTEAFF.

The chain links TRBV6-5 to TRBJ2-7; TCRdb gives TRBD1 as the D gene, but with no DNA this cannot be confirmed. This CDR3 comprises 14 residues. Germline V gene data show CDR1 as MNHEY and CDR2 as SVGAGI. CDR3 amino acids: CASSYWQRGYEQYF.

The genes are TRBV29-1 and TRBJ2-7. This CDR3 spans 14 amino acids. Germline assignment: CDR1 SQVTM and CDR2 ANQGSEA. This CDR3 reads CSVEGFGEEYEQYF.

The CDR3 spells CSVTEVTTNTQYF. The gene calls are TRBV29-1 and TRBJ2-3; TCRdb returns TRBD2, unconfirmable since there is no DNA. CDR1 is SQVTM, CDR2 ANQGSEA, per germline. The CDR3 extends over 13 amino acids.

The chain recombines TRBV4-3 with TRBJ2-2; the D gene TCRdb calls, TRBD1, cannot be checked with no DNA. Per the germline V gene, CDR1 is LGHNA and CDR2 is YSLEER. The CDR3 has 15 amino acids. The CDR3 loop reads CASSHGTGKAGELFF.

The chain recombines TRBV20-1 with TRBJ2-7. This CDR3 contains 11 residues. The germline CDR1 and CDR2 sequences are DFQATT and SNEGSKA (reference sequence). The CDR3 spells CSAEGNYEQYF.

The chain carries TRBV29-1 and TRBJ2-3; TCRdb reports TRBD2, a call that lacks DNA to check it against. Germline V CDR1 and CDR2: SQVTM, ANQGSEA. This CDR3 comprises 15 residues. The CDR3 spells CSLAGGAGRTDTQYF.

The chain links TRBV12-3 or TRBV12-4 to TRBJ2-3. This CDR3 is 13 amino acids long. The CDR3 protein is CASSLQPTDTQYF.

The chain employs TRBV7-9 and TRBJ1-2. The CDR3 loop spans 11 amino acids. Germline CDR1 SEHNR, CDR2 FQNEAQ (reference sequence). The CDR3 loop reads CAPESGFGYTF.

J is TRBJ2-3 and V is TRBV16; TCRdb names TRBD2, which stays unverified in the absence of DNA. This CDR3 contains 17 residues. The germline V gene encodes CDR1 KGHSY and CDR2 FQNENV. This chain's CDR3 is CASSDIPAGPAADTQYF.

V usage is TRBV3-1 and J usage is TRBJ2-5; the D gene TCRdb calls, TRBD1, cannot be checked with no DNA. The CDR3 runs to 16 residues. Germline values: CDR1 LGHDT, CDR2 YNNKEL (reference sequence). CDR3 region: CASSPTRTGLRETQYF.

V and J are TRBV29-1 and TRBJ1-4; TCRdb reports TRBD1, a call that lacks DNA to check it against. From germline, CDR1 is SQVTM and CDR2 ANQGSEA. The CDR3 runs to 14 residues. Here the CDR3 reads CSVSPDRGTEKLFF.

V gene TRBV20-1 combines with J gene TRBJ1-6; TCRdb lists TRBD1, though no DNA is available to test this call. Germline values: CDR1 DFQATT, CDR2 SNEGSKA (reference sequence). The CDR3 length is 21 residues. CDR3 in amino acids: CSARDEPGQGPVISYNSPLHF.

The CDR3 sequence is CASSPQPAVEQYF. The chain employs TRBV7-9 and TRBJ2-7; with no DNA, the TCRdb D assignment of TRBD2 cannot be verified. Germline CDR1 is SEHNR and CDR2 is FQNEAQ (reference sequence). The CDR3 runs to 13 residues.

V and J are TRBV19 and TRBJ1-1; TCRdb picks TRBD1, but there is no DNA to check that call. Germline-derived CDR1 and CDR2 are LNHDA and SQIVND (reference sequence). CDR3 length: 12 amino acids. CDR3 amino acids: CASSIGATEAFF.